Shown below are 21 T cell receptor beta chains from a single sample sequenced in a study of T cell repertoires in cytomegalovirus infection. TCRdb called the reads again in MiXCR, with one record for every CDR3 protein. In the table there are about 830,000 distinct CDR3 sequences, about 31% of which are singletons. Which antigens these TCRs recognize remains unknown. This sample comprised cultured CD8+ T cells from PBMCs, obtained from culture after CMV antigen stimulation. These receptors were obtained from a human donor in good health (CMV status not recorded). Some clones in this sample may be carry-over from other donors' samples.

This chain connects TRBV27 to TRBJ1-1; TRBD1 might be the D (5 bases). Germline lookup yields CDR1 MNHEY and CDR2 SMNVEV (reference sequence). V was trimmed by 4 bases and J by 1 base, leaving 13 bases between them. The CDR3 runs to 15 residues. The CDR3 spells CASSSLQGTNTEAFF. The CDR3 nucleotides read TGTGCCAGCAGTTCTCTTCAGGGCACGAACACTGAAGCTTTCTTT.

V is TRBV2 and J is TRBJ2-5; 10 bases map to TRBD2. This CDR3 is 15 amino acids long. Trimming at V came to 1 base and at J to 4 bases, leaving 3 bases not matched to a gene. Germline V lookup: CDR1 SNHLY, CDR2 FYNNEI. The CDR3: CASSEGAGGGETQYF. CDR3 bases: TGTGCCAGCAGTGAAGGAGCGGGGGGGGGAGAGACCCAGTACTTC. The full variable domain, in which reference TRBV2 and TRBJ2-5 provide the parts outside the CDR3, is EPEVTQTPSHQVTQMGQEVILRCVPISNHLYFYWYRQILGQKVEFLVSFYNNEISEKSEIFDDQFSVERPDGSNFTLKIRSTKLEDSAMYFCASSEGAGGGETQYFGPGTRLLVL.

As regards this clonotype: The junction departs from germline at one end; a sequencing error may be responsible. The chain joins TRBV7-9 to TRBJ2-2; TRBD1 matches 7 bases. The CDR3 is 16 residues long. Germline CDR1 is SEHNR and CDR2 is FQNEAQ (reference sequence). The CDR3 protein is CVSSLRSSGGTGELFF. CDR3 sequence (DNA): TGTGTCAGCAGCTTAAGGTCGTCAGGGGGCACCGGGGAGCTGTTTTTT.

This chain links TRBV27 with TRBJ2-3; 14 bases align to TRBD2. The CDR3 is 18 amino acids. Trimming at V came to 5 bases and at J to 3 bases, leaving 10 bases not matched to a gene. Germline V gene data show CDR1 as MNHEY and CDR2 as SMNVEV (reference sequence). DNA for the CDR3: TGTGCCAGCAGTCCGAATCCGGGACTAGCGGGGGTTACAGATACGCAGTATTTT. This gives the protein CASSPNPGLAGVTDTQYF.

This chain links TRBV23-1 with TRBJ2-7, with 8 bases that match TRBD1. TRBV23-1 is flagged as an ORF with uncertain function. V was pared by 4 bases and J by 2 bases, with 7 bases of the junction left unmatched. The CDR3 runs to 15 residues. CDR3 in DNA: TGCGCCAGCAGTCTTAGGACAGGGTGGGCCTACGAGCAGTACGTC. Translated, it gives CASSLRTGWAYEQYV.

This clonotype appeared many times. The chain has TRBV7-9 and TRBJ1-1; 9 bases are a match to TRBD1. The CDR3 runs 18 residues. Germline loops: CDR1 SEHNR, CDR2 FQNEAQ (reference sequence). V gave up 5 bases and J gave up 1 base; unmatched junction bases: 14. CDR3 sequence (DNA): TGTGCCAGCAGCCCGAGTGGGACAGGGTTGGTGTGGAACACTGAAGCTTTCTTT. Translated, it gives CASSPSGTGLVWNTEAFF.

The chain carries TRBV14 and TRBJ1-3; no definite D call. V lost 0 bases to trimming and J lost 2 bases, with 5 bases between them. The germline CDR1 and CDR2 sequences are SGHDN and FVKESK. The CDR3 has 14 residues. The CDR3 DNA reads TGTGCCAGCAGCCAAGAGAGGGCTGGAAACACCATATATTTT. Amino acids: CASSQERAGNTIYF.

This clonotype was counted many times. The genes are TRBV7-6 and TRBJ2-7, with D maybe TRBD1 (5 bases). From germline, CDR1 is SGHVS and CDR2 FNYEAQ. The ends were cut back, 1 base at V and 3 bases at J, with 10 bases in the middle. The CDR3 extends over 14 amino acids. This CDR3 is CASSLGGQSYEQYF. The CDR3 nucleotides read TGTGCCAGCAGCTTAGGGGGCCAAAGCTACGAGCAGTACTTC.

This clonotype turned up a few times. V usage is TRBV6-1 and J usage is TRBJ2-3; perhaps TRBD2 as D (6 bases). The CDR3 runs to 15 residues. Looked up from germline, CDR1 is MNHNS and CDR2 is SASEGT. Deletions cut 6 bases from V and 1 base from J, with 14 bases between. DNA for the CDR3: TGTGCCAGCAGCCAGGTGGCGGGGCGCACAGATACGCAGTATTTT. Protein product: CASSQVAGRTDTQYF.

The sample holds one count of this clonotype. This rearrangement joins TRBV11-2 to TRBJ2-7, with D possibly TRBD1 on 5 matching bases. CDR1 is SGHAT and CDR2 is FQNNGV in the germline V gene. This CDR3 is built from 13 residues. The V end was cut by 5 bases, the J end by 2 bases, with 10 bases between. The CDR3, as DNA: TGTGCCAGCAGCCCGACAGTCCCCTACGAGCAGTACTTC. The encoded protein is CASSPTVPYEQYF.

This clonotype came up a few times. The junction departs from the called germline gene at one end, perhaps through a read error. The rearrangement uses TRBV12-3 or TRBV12-4 and TRBJ2-6, with no clear D. The CDR3 contains 12 residues. The CDR3 coding sequence is TGTGCCAGCACCTCTGGGTCCAACGTCCTGACTTTC. Its protein is CASTSGSNVLTF.

This clonotype was recorded at least ten times. CDR3 in amino acids: CASSLGGAGGELFF. The CDR3 region has the DNA TGTGCCAGCAGCTTAGGAGGGGCGGGCGGGGAGCTGTTTTTT. V usage is TRBV7-2 and J usage is TRBJ2-2, with D perhaps matching TRBD1 or TRBD2 (5 bases each). CDR3 length equals 14 residues. From germline, CDR1 is SGHTA and CDR2 FQGNSA. Trimming pared 1 base from V and 7 bases from J, leaving 10 bases between.

The chain recombines TRBV27 with TRBJ2-2, with 9 bases matching TRBD1. Germline CDR1 MNHEY, CDR2 SMNVEV (reference sequence). This CDR3 comprises 16 residues. V shed 3 bases and J 7 bases; nucleotides not matched to a gene: 9. The DNA of the CDR3 is TGTGCCAGCAGTTTTGGGGGACAGGGACGGGTCGGGGAGCTGTTTTTT. It is translated as CASSFGGQGRVGELFF.

The CDR3 DNA follows: TGTGCCAGCAGCCATCGGCCGGGACAGCTACCGAACACTGAAGCTTTCTTT. Translation: CASSHRPGQLPNTEAFF. The chain has TRBV7-9 and TRBJ1-1; 7 bases line up with TRBD1. The V and J ends lost 5 bases and 1 base, in that order; junction bases with no gene match: 13. The germline V gene encodes CDR1 SEHNR and CDR2 FQNEAQ (reference sequence). The CDR3 contains 17 residues.

The chain is built from TRBV4-3 and TRBJ2-2; TRBD2 aligns across 9 bases. The J segment lost 3 bases and the V segment lost 0 bases, leaving 5 bases of the junction unmatched. CDR1 is LGHNA, CDR2 YSLEER, per germline. The CDR3 runs 17 residues. The CDR3 DNA reads as TGCGCCAGCAGCCAAGATCAGCGGGGGGATTACACCGGGGAGCTGTTTTTT. It yields the protein CASSQDQRGDYTGELFF.

The genes are TRBV19 and TRBJ2-3; 8 positions agree with TRBD1. After removal of 4 bases from V and 3 bases from J, the junction contained 9 bases not matched to a gene. The CDR3 totals 16 residues. Germline V gene sequence: CDR1 LNHDA, CDR2 SQIVND (reference sequence). The CDR3 loop reads CASSTPDRGATDTQYF. The CDR3 bases are TGTGCCAGTAGTACCCCTGACAGGGGCGCAACAGATACGCAGTATTTT. The whole variable domain, filled in from reference TRBV19 and TRBJ2-3, reads DGGITQSPKYLFRKEGQNVTLSCEQNLNHDAMYWYRQDPGQGLRLIYYSQIVNDFQKGDIAEGYSVSREKKESFPLTVTSAQKNPTAFYLCASSTPDRGATDTQYFGPGTRLTVL.

As concerns this clonotype: This may arise from a read error, as a much more abundant clone is one base away. The chain has TRBV6-1 and TRBJ2-1; maybe TRBD2 (6 bases). Germline V gene data show CDR1 as MNHNS and CDR2 as SASEGT. The CDR3 extends over 16 amino acids. Trimming shortened V by 3 bases and J by 1 base, and 13 bases separated the two germline ends. The CDR3 nucleotides are TGTGCCAGCAGTGAGGCAGTTCGGGGGTCCTACAATGAGCAGTTCTTC. This gives the protein CASSEAVRGSYNEQFF.

This clonotype was found a few times. The chain joins TRBV7-6 to TRBJ1-4; TRBD1 is a possible D gene (6 bases). From germline, CDR1 is SGHVS and CDR2 FNYEAQ. This CDR3 comprises 16 residues. V was shortened by 7 bases and J by 8 bases, with 23 bases between the two germline ends. Here the CDR3 reads CASTKPGANQGEKLFF. The CDR3 region has the DNA TGTGCCAGCACCAAACCAGGGGCCAACCAGGGCGAAAAACTGTTTTTT.

This clonotype has a handful of counts. This chain uses TRBV7-8 with TRBJ2-3; D is ambiguous. This CDR3 has 16 residues. Germline values: CDR1 SGHVS, CDR2 FQNEAQ. The V end was cut by 5 bases, the J end by 3 bases, with 18 bases between. The chain's CDR3 is CASSPPTITLTDTQYF. CDR3 DNA sequence: TGTGCCAGCAGCCCGCCGACAATTACCTTAACAGATACGCAGTATTTT. The variable domain in full, with the rest retrieved from reference TRBV7-8 and TRBJ2-3, is GAGVSQSPRYKVAKRGQDVALRCDPISGHVSLFWYQQALGQGPEFLTYFQNEAQLDKSGLPSDRFFAERPEGSVSTLKIQRTQQEDSAVYLCASSPPTITLTDTQYFGPGTRLTVL.

The chain is built from TRBV19 and TRBJ1-5; tentatively, D is TRBD1 (6 bases). V lost 2 bases and J 4 bases, leaving 9 bases between the germline ends. CDR1 is LNHDA and CDR2 is SQIVND in the germline V gene (reference sequence). The CDR3 contains 14 residues. The CDR3 loop is CASSIPTGNQPQHF. In nucleotides, the CDR3 is TGTGCCAGTAGTATACCCACAGGGAATCAGCCCCAGCATTTT.

The chain is built from TRBV11-2 and TRBJ1-1; tentative D call: TRBD1 (5 bases). The CDR3 loop spans 20 amino acids. Trimming took 2 bases from V and 1 from J, leaving 26 bases between them. The germline CDR1 and CDR2 sequences are SGHAT and FQNNGV. The CDR3 DNA is TGTGCCAGCAGCTTATGGGCACAGCCTGGGGGGAACAGTGGGAACACTGAAGCTTTCTTT. Protein product: CASSLWAQPGGNSGNTEAFF. The variable domain in full, completed from reference TRBV11-2 and TRBJ1-1, reads EAGVAQSPRYKIIEKRQSVAFWCNPISGHATLYWYQQILGQGPKLLIQFQNNGVVDDSQLPKDRFSAERLKGVDSTLKIQPAKLEDSAVYLCASSLWAQPGGNSGNTEAFFGQGTRLTVV.